This record looks at one TCR beta chain sequence and its context. Its antigen is still unknown. Per germline, CDR1 SGHVS and CDR2 FNYEAQ. CDR3 length: 16 amino acids. The V and J ends lost 0 bases and 6 bases respectively, with 15 bases between them. These data belong to a study of Tregs in tolerant kidney transplant recipients. Overall study context: Recipients received nonmyeloablative bone marrow transplants from related graft donors, with transient mixed chimerism. Findings and limits, study-wide: Some patients' samples used different primers over time, so nucleotide sequences weren't comparable. The small number of patients limits these findings pending further validation.

CD4+CD25+CD127- Tregs, CD4+CD25- non-Tregs, CD4 and CD8 cells were sorted. Profiled with immunoSEQ multiplex PCR; TCRdb holds only in-frame clones, not every one. The sample shows approximately 98,000 clones, nearly 90% of them seen only once. The receptor was isolated from a human donor who received a combined kidney and bone marrow transplant. This sequence joins TRBV7-6 and TRBJ2-1; TRBD2 might be the D (6 bases). The sample in question was CD4+ T cells from blood, obtained before the transplant. The CDR3 coding sequence is TGTGCCAGCAGCTTAGCCCCGACTAGTTTCGGCAATGAGCAGTTCTTC. Encoded protein: CASSLAPTSFGNEQFF.